The clone carrying this T cell receptor beta chain was observed a handful of times. Its antigen is undetermined. This table comes from immunoSEQ multiplex PCR, and its TCRdb copy is limited to in-frame clones, with some not included. The sample lists just over 150,000 clones, around nine tenths occurring once. Looked up from germline, CDR1 is MGHRA and CDR2 is YSYEKL. The CDR3 spans 13 residues. Trimming pared 3 bases from V and 1 base from J, leaving 5 bases between. This sample is part of a study of T cell responses to AZD1222 COVID-19 vaccine. Findings of the study overall: Mapped onto spike, vaccine-associated CD4 TCRs spanned it and were dominant at 160-218 and 743-854. Donors skewed white British and female; clonal diversity was possibly underestimated. Every sample of the repertoires postdated the peak T cell response.

Pooling was applied to second doses at about 4 or about 12 weeks. This receptor was identified in an adult who received the AZD1222 COVID-19 vaccine. The chain recombines TRBV4-1 with TRBJ2-3; D call uncertain. The input for sequencing was peripheral blood, taken 28 days after the second AZD1222 dose. CDR3 region: CASSQVGTDTQYF. CDR3 DNA sequence: TGCGCCAGCAGCCAGGTTGGCACAGATACGCAGTATTTT.